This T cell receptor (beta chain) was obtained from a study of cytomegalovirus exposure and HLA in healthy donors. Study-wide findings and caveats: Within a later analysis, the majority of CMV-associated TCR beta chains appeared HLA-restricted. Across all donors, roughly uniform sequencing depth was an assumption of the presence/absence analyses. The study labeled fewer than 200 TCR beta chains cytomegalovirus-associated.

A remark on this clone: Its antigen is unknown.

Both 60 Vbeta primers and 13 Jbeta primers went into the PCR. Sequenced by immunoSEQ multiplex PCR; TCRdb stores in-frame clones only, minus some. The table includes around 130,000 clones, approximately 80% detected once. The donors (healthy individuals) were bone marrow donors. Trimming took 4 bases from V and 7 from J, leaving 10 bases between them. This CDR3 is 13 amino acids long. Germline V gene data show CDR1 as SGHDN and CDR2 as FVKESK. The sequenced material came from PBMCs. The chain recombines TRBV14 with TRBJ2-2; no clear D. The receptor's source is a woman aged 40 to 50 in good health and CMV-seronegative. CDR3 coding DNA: TGTGCCAGCAGCCCTACCTCCGGCGGGGAGCTGTTTTTT. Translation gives CASSPTSGGELFF.